Reported below is one T cell receptor beta chain. Its antigen remains unidentified. This entry belongs to a study of shared clonotypes between healthy human individuals. The sorted-subset replicate PCRs were given 200 ng DNA, which is 25,000 to 35,000 T cell genomes. TCRdb's table, derived via immunoSEQ multiplex PCR, lists solely in-frame clones and lacks some. The data show roughly 2,500,000 clones, 80% to 95% seen once. Study-wide results and caveats: Collection of samples was limited to blood; tissue repertoires likely differ.

The CDR3 spans 15 residues. CDR1 and CDR2 from the germline V gene are MNHEY and SMNVEV (reference sequence). V was pared by 2 bases and J by 0 bases, with 8 bases between. The chain employs TRBV27 and TRBJ2-1; D unresolved. The material sequenced was naive CD4+ T cells from PBMCs. Subset in this sample: CD45RA+ positively selected. This receptor was taken from a man aged 18 to 35 in good health. Some clones in this sample may be carry-over from other donors' samples. The CDR3 spells CASSLGRTSYNEQFF. The DNA for the CDR3 is TGTGCCAGCAGTTTAGGGCGGACCTCCTACAATGAGCAGTTCTTC.